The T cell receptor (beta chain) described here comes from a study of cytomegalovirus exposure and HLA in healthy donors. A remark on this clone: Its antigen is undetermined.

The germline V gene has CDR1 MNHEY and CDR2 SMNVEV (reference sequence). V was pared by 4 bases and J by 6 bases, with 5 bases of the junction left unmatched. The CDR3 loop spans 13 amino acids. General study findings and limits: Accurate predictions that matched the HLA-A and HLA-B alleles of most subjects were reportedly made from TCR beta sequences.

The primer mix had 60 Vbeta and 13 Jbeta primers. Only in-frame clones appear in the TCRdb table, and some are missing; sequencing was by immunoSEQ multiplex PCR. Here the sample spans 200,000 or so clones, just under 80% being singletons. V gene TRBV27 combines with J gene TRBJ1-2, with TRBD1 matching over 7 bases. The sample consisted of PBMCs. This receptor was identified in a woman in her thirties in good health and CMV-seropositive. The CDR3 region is CASSSRDSDGYTF. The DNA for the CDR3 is TGTGCCAGCAGTTCTCGGGACAGTGATGGCTACACCTTC.